Here is one T cell receptor beta chain with its context. Its antigen remains unknown. Treatment described: approximately 9-day PBMC culture with coronavirus spike peptide pools or control peptides (ViraFEST assay). Cells were cultured for 10 days, and then CD4+ T cells were isolated by negative selection. Germline assignment: CDR1 SGHRS and CDR2 YFSETQ. Between the trimmed V and J ends, which lost 0 bases and 6 bases, there was a span of 17 bases. This CDR3 comprises 16 residues. The Oncomine TCR Beta short-read assay was applied to DNA of cultured CD4+ T cells. TCRdb fed the PCR reads into MiXCR, producing one record per CDR3 protein. Of 9,500 to 15,000 distinct CDR3 sequences listed, around 50% were seen once; the top ten hold around 18%. This sample was included in a study of vaccination and CD4 T cells after COVID-19. General study results and limits: Researchers report that 304 of 307 vaccine-specific clones in convalescent patients proved spike mono-reactive.

Specimen: CD4+ T cells from blood, cultured in vitro. The chain uses TRBV5-1 and TRBJ2-3; D perhaps matches TRBD2 (5 bases). This sequence originates from a human donor who had recovered from COVID-19. The CDR3 region is CASSLGLALRVDTQYF. CDR3 in DNA: TGCGCCAGCAGCTTGGGTTTAGCTTTGAGGGTTGATACGCAGTATTTT. The full variable domain, its missing parts supplied by reference TRBV5-1 and TRBJ2-3, is KAGVTQTPRYLIKTRGQQVTLSCSPISGHRSVSWYQQTPGQGLQFLFEYFSETQRNKGNFPGRFSGRQFSNSRSEMNVSTLELGDSALYLCASSLGLALRVDTQYFGPGTRLTVL.